This T cell receptor (beta chain) was sequenced during a study of PD-1 blockade in classical Hodgkin lymphoma. Overall study context: Intravenous nivolumab at 3 mg/kg was given to patients every 2 weeks.

The protocol was immunoSEQ multiplex PCR, while the TCRdb copy is restricted to in-frame clones and leaves out a portion. The table has approximately 84,000 clones, nearly 85% seen once; the top ten hold 17%. Regarding this clone: What it binds is unknown.

Findings of the study overall: TCR diversity rose significantly by C4D1 in CD4+ but not CD8+ cells. Reports described newly diagnosed patients as having lower baseline TCR diversity than healthy donors.

Germline trimming cut 7 bases from V and 9 bases from J; bases unmatched to any gene: 9. This CDR3 region has 13 residues. Germline V gene data show CDR1 as GTSNPN and CDR2 as SVGIG (reference sequence). The time point denotes: cycle 4 day 1 (C4D1), after less than seven weeks of nivolumab. Relapse after autologous stem cell transplantation occurred in every patient, and brentuximab vedotin exposure varied. This sample comprised peripheral blood mononuclear cells (PBMCs), obtained before the fourth cycle of nivolumab. The TCR originated in a human donor with classical Hodgkin lymphoma. The chain links TRBV30 to TRBJ2-1; 10 bases line up with TRBD2. CDR3 in DNA: TGTGCCTCCTCGCCTAGCGGGAGTGGTGAGCAGTTCTTC. Protein sequence: CASSPSGSGEQFF. The full variable domain, with the rest looked up from reference TRBV30 and TRBJ2-1, is SQTIHQWPATLVQPVGSPLSLECTVEGTSNPNLYWYRQAAGRGLQLLFYSVGIGQISSEVPQNLSASRPQDRQFILSSKKLLLSDSGFYLCASSPSGSGEQFFGPGTRLTVL.